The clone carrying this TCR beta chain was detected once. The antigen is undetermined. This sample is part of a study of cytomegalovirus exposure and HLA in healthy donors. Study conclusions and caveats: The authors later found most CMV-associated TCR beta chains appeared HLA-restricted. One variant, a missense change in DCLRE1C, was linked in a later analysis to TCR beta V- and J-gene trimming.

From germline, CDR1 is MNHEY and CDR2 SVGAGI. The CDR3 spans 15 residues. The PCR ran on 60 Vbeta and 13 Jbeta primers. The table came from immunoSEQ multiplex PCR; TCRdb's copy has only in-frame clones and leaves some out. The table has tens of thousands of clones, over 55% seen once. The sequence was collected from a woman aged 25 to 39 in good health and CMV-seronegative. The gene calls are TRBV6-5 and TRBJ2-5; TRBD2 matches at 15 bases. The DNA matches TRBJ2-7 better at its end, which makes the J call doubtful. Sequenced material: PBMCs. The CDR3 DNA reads TGTGCCAGCAGTCCCCAGGGACTAGCGGGAGGCGAGCAGTACTTC. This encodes CASSPQGLAGGEQYF.